A single sample gave rise to the 4 T cell receptor beta chains below, sequenced in a study of shared clonotypes between healthy human individuals. Using immunoSEQ multiplex PCR, the repertoire was profiled, and TCRdb retains in-frame clones only, with some absent. The top ten hold 9.5% to 15% of the sample, which has 450,000 to 650,000 clones, around three quarters seen once. Sequenced input: PBMCs. The receptors derive from a woman in her thirties or forties in good health. Some clones in this sample may be carry-over from other donors' samples.

This clone was found once. This chain links TRBV13 with TRBJ2-7, with 7 bases fitting TRBD1. This CDR3 has 15 residues. The germline gives CDR1 PRHDT, CDR2 FYEKMQ (reference sequence). The V gene end was trimmed by 4 bases and the J gene end by 2 bases; junction bases not matched to a gene: 8. CDR3 DNA sequence: TGTGCCAGCAGCTGGAGAGGGGGCCCCCCCTACGAGCAGTACTTC. Translating it yields CASSWRGGPPYEQYF.

The chain carries TRBV6-5 and TRBJ1-2; TRBD1 might be the D (5 bases). The CDR3 extends over 13 amino acids. The germline V gene has CDR1 MNHEY and CDR2 SVGAGI. V was clipped by 7 bases and J by 8 bases, with 17 bases between them. CDR3 DNA sequence: TGTGCCAGCACCTCCGGGACTCAAGGCGGCTACACCTTC. It is translated as CASTSGTQGGYTF.

This rearrangement joins TRBV30 to TRBJ2-7; D unclear. CDR1 and CDR2 (germline): GTSNPN, SVGIG (reference sequence). Trimming took off 4 bases at V and 2 bases at J, with 15 bases between the two ends. This CDR3 is 14 amino acids long. The CDR3 region has the DNA TGTGCCTGGACCCGTCGGGCCACACCCTACGAGCAGTACTTC. This codes for CAWTRRATPYEQYF.

In this sample, this clone turned up a few times. This sequence joins TRBV5-1 and TRBJ1-1, with 10 bases lining up with TRBD1. With V trimmed by 5 bases and J by 1 base, 2 bases remained unmatched. Germline V gene lookup returns CDR1 SGHRS and CDR2 YFSETQ. The CDR3 sequence is 14 residues long. This CDR3 is CASSRDRGNTEAFF. The CDR3 DNA reads as TGCGCCAGCAGTCGGGACAGGGGGAACACTGAAGCTTTCTTT.